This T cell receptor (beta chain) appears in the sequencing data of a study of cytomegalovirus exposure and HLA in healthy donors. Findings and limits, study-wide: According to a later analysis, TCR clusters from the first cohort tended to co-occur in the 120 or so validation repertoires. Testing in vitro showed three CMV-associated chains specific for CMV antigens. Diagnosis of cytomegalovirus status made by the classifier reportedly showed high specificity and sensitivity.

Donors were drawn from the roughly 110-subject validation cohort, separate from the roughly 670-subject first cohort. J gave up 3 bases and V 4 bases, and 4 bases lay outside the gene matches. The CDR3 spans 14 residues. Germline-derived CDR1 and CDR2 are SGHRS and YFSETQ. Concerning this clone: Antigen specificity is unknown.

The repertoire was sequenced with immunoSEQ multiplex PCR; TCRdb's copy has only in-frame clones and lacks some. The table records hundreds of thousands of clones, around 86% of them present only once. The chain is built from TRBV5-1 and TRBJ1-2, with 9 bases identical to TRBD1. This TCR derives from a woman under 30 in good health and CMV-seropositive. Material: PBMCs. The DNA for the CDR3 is TGCGCCAGCAGCGAGGGACAGGGAGACTATGGCTACACCTTC. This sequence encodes CASSEGQGDYGYTF. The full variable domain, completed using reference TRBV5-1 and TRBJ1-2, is KAGVTQTPRYLIKTRGQQVTLSCSPISGHRSVSWYQQTPGQGLQFLFEYFSETQRNKGNFPGRFSGRQFSNSRSEMNVSTLELGDSALYLCASSEGQGDYGYTFGSGTRLTVV.